This TCR beta chain stems from a study of CD8 T cells in Susac syndrome. Findings and caveats of the study: Across the total CD8+ repertoires, 15 to 20 Susac-specific public clones were detected, and across the CD8+ TEMRA repertoires, 5 or 6 such clones were detected.

An input of roughly 0.5 to 1 ug of RNA was subjected to reverse transcription using random hexamers. TCRdb analysed the immunoSEQ multiplex PCR reads with MiXCR anew, one entry per CDR3 protein. The sample records 80,000 or so distinct CDR3 sequences, approximately 93% being singletons. Turning to this clonotype: Its cognate antigen is unknown.

The patients with Susac syndrome satisfied recently defined diagnostic criteria for either definite or probable disease. V was shortened by 1 base and J by 4 bases, with 8 bases between the two germline ends. Per germline, CDR1 SNHLY and CDR2 FYNNEI. CDR3 length: 14 residues. The TCR originated in a human donor with Susac syndrome. The chain recombines TRBV2 with TRBJ1-5; no reliable D call. Sequenced material: CD8+ T cells from PBMCs. CDR3 sequence reads: CASSEGPPNQPQHF. The CDR3 DNA sequence: TGTGCCAGCAGTGAAGGGCCCCCGAATCAGCCCCAGCATTTT.